This TCR beta chain was captured in a study of CD8+CD57+ T cells in acquired aplastic anemia (dated 2018 in TCRdb). Some background on the complete study: A mean of about 3.2 ug of DNA, ranging from about 0.17 to 30 ug, was extracted from sorted CD4+ and CD8+ cells. Healthy donor samples averaged roughly 9.8 million reads for CD4+ and 11.0 million for CD8+ cells.

TCR repertoires of sorted CD4+ and CD8+ blood T cells from severe aplastic anemia patients and healthy subjects were deep-sequenced in the study. Ficoll-Paque density gradient centrifugation was used to isolate peripheral blood mononuclear cells. Before DNA extraction, CD4+ and CD8+ T cells were sorted with FACS or magnetic beads. Overall results and qualifications from the work: No significant difference in CD8+ Simpson's diversity was found between patients and healthy controls (P=0.060). Roughly 30 CD8+ CDR3 sequences were found to be shared between patients and controls, but these sequences appeared to be highly expressed in patients and within the immunodominant clones of the patients.

The CDR3 numbers 15 residues from cysteine through phenylalanine. Only the CDR3 portion is preserved as DNA: 45 bases, with reading frame beginning at the first base. Based on the germline V gene (reference sequence), the CDR1 and CDR2 sequences are DFQATT and SNEGSKA. Germline trimming amounts to 1 base on V and 2 bases on J, with 7 as the count of junction bases outside the gene matches. In the case of this clonotype: Its antigen is still unknown. No base quality values were provided; no much bigger clone lies one nucleotide off.

Profiling of TCR beta VDJ combinations and CDR3 sequences used genomic DNA as the template. An Illumina HiSeq 2000 was the platform used for TCR repertoire sequencing. The paper's processing steps were these. Repertoires were assessed using TRBV/TRBJ rearrangement plots, CDR3 size and DJ length profiles, and Simpson's diversity index. The most abundant DNA sequence in the deep sequencing data was defined as the immunodominant clone. CDR3 amino acid sequences were screened for sharing across subjects and compared with published repertoires and the VDJdb database. TCRdb reprocessing: public reads trimmed at Q25 with fastp, clones called with MiXCR, in-frame beta chains kept. Duplicate CDR3 protein sequences are folded into a single record with the most common DNA and genes. The V and J calls shown here were made by TCRdb, not taken from the authors' results. The sample table lists about 220,000 distinct CDR3 sequences, roughly 35% of them with a count of one. The ten top clones hold 0.95% to 1.2% of the sample.

Sequencing was performed on sorted CD4+, CD8+, or CD8+CD57+ T cells (not recorded which) from PBMCs. The TCR sequence derives from a human donor in good health, serving as a control. The chain links TRBV20-1 with TRBJ2-5, and TRBD2 aligns with 7 junction nucleotides. The DNA reads as follows: TGCAGTGCTAGAGTGGCTAGCGGAAATCAAGAGACCCAGTACTTC. Its translation is CSARVASGNQETQYF.